The clone carrying this T cell receptor beta chain was counted at least ten times. Its matching antigen is unknown. TCRdb re-called the 5' RACE reads with MiXCR, one entry per CDR3 protein. The sample comprises hundreds of thousands of distinct CDR3 sequences, 3.6% of which are singletons, and about 25% rests with the top ten. The length of the CDR3 is 15 residues. The germline V and J ends were trimmed by 6 bases and 5 bases, with 19 bases remaining between them. Germline values: CDR1 SEHNR, CDR2 FQNEAQ (reference sequence). This entry is derived from a study of T cells after yellow fever vaccination. Background on the study: It was SMART-Seq v4 Ultra Low Input that prepared the fractions with low cell numbers. Study observations and caveats: Reappearing after the booster were most of the clones from primary vaccination (approximately 96% CD4, about 88% CD8).

Material: PBMCs, obtained on the day of the yellow fever booster vaccination. The rearrangement links TRBV7-9 to TRBJ2-5; D gene ambiguous. This clonotype was sampled from a man between 18 and 35 years old who received the YFV17D yellow fever vaccine. The CDR3 bases are TGTGCCAGCAGACCCCTAAGTAATAGCCGGGAGACCCAGTACTTC. Encoded protein: CASRPLSNSRETQYF.